A single sample gave rise to the 19 T cell receptor beta chains below, sequenced in a study of cytomegalovirus exposure and HLA in healthy donors (dated by TCRdb to about 2017). Libraries came from the immunoSEQ multiplex PCR assay. The multiplex PCR relied on a mix of 60 forward primers for TCR Vbeta segments and 13 reverse primers for TCR Jbeta segments. TCRdb's version of the immuneACCESS table is confined to in-frame rearrangements and falls short of the full clone set. An unresolved V gene accounts for under half of the shortfall where checked; the remainder is of unknown origin. The sample profile shows over 130,000 clones; around 90% of them were found once. The ten largest clonotypes hold roughly 0.5% of the sample. Sequenced sample: PBMCs. The receptors come from a woman between 40 and 55 years old in good health and CMV-seronegative.

V gene TRBV11-2 combines with J gene TRBJ2-3; TRBD2 matches at 8 bases. The trim removed 4 bases at V and 2 bases at J, leaving 8 bases unmatched. CDR3 length equals 16 residues. In germline, CDR1 is SGHAT, CDR2 FQNNGV. The CDR3 protein is CASSSVAGSSTDTQYF. The CDR3 region has the DNA TGTGCCAGCAGCTCCGTAGCGGGAAGCTCCACAGATACGCAGTATTTT.

The V and J genes are TRBV19 and TRBJ2-7, with D perhaps matching TRBD2 (6 bases). V lost 5 bases and J lost 6, with 23 bases in between. Germline V gene lookup returns CDR1 LNHDA and CDR2 SQIVND (reference sequence). CDR3 size: 16 residues. The CDR3, as DNA: TGTGCCAGTAGTTTTAGTTCGGGACTTCACATGTCCGAGCAGTACTTC. Encoded protein: CASSFSSGLHMSEQYF.

The chain combines TRBV13 with TRBJ2-1; 8 positions agree with TRBD2. The V gene end was trimmed by 3 bases and the J gene end by 9 bases; junction bases not matched to a gene: 10. This CDR3 region has 15 residues. The V gene's germline CDR1 is PRHDT and CDR2 FYEKMQ (reference sequence). DNA of the CDR3: TGTGCCAGCAGCTTCTTGGGGACTAGAATAGGTGAGCAGTTCTTC. It codes for CASSFLGTRIGEQFF.

This clone was detected only once. The genes are TRBV10-3 and TRBJ2-7, with D possibly matching TRBD1 (6 bases). Deletions cut 2 bases from V and 5 bases from J, with 13 bases between. The germline CDR1 and CDR2 sequences are ENHRY and SYGVKD. The length of the CDR3 is 14 residues. CDR3 nucleotides: TGTGCCATCAGTGAGGGTGGGGGCGGGCACGAGCAGTACTTC. This sequence encodes CAISEGGGGHEQYF.

The sample holds one count of this clone. This chain joins TRBV7-2 and TRBJ2-1, with 8 bases identical to TRBD1. With V trimmed by 0 bases and J by 7 bases, 5 bases remained unmatched. Germline assignment: CDR1 SGHTA and CDR2 FQGNSA. This CDR3 is built from 15 residues. The CDR3 nucleotides read TGTGCCAGCAGCTTAGCCGGGACAGGTCCGAATGAGCAGTTCTTC. Amino acid sequence: CASSLAGTGPNEQFF.

The V gene is TRBV14, the J gene TRBJ1-3; TRBD1 might be the D (5 bases). Germline V gene data show CDR1 as SGHDN and CDR2 as FVKESK. The CDR3 length is 15 residues. Trimming removed 1 base at V and 4 bases at J, with 11 bases between. This CDR3 is CASSQVTWGGNTIYF. The CDR3 nucleotides are TGTGCCAGCAGCCAAGTAACCTGGGGCGGAAACACCATATATTTT.

The genes are TRBV11-2 and TRBJ2-5; D is ambiguous. The J call may not be correct, given that the DNA end is closer to TRBJ2-7. This CDR3 has 15 amino acids. CDR1 SGHAT and CDR2 FQNNGV come from the germline V gene. The CDR3 here is CASSFGQQSVYEQYF. The CDR3 nucleotides read TGTGCCAGCAGCTTTGGGCAGCAATCCGTCTACGAGCAGTACTTC.

The chain uses TRBV27 and TRBJ2-2; possible D gene TRBD1, 6 bases. CDR1 MNHEY and CDR2 SMNVEV come from the germline V gene (reference sequence). The CDR3 has 17 amino acids. Trimming took 6 bases from V and 3 from J, leaving 20 bases between them. CDR3 bases: TGTGCCAGCAGACGACCCCCCCCAGGGGATTACACCGGGGAGCTGTTTTTT. Its protein is CASRRPPPGDYTGELFF.

The chain employs TRBV7-9 and TRBJ1-3, with 8 bases that match TRBD1. V gave up 3 bases and J gave up 8 bases; unmatched junction bases: 12. The CDR3 runs 16 residues. Germline V CDR1 and CDR2: SEHNR, FQNEAQ (reference sequence). DNA for the CDR3: TGTGCCAGCAGCTTGTCCAGGACAGGGTTTAGAGACACCATATATTTT. It yields the protein CASSLSRTGFRDTIYF.

J is TRBJ1-2 and V is TRBV19; TRBD1 might be the D (5 bases). V lost 3 bases, J lost 3 bases, and 20 bases lay in between. Germline CDR1 is LNHDA and CDR2 is SQIVND (reference sequence). The CDR3 length is 17 residues. CDR3 DNA sequence: TGTGCCAGTAGTATCCCCAGGGCGGGGCTCAACTACTATGGCTACACCTTC. The encoded protein is CASSIPRAGLNYYGYTF.

The genes are TRBV11-3 and TRBJ2-2, with TRBD2 matching over 9 bases. Germline CDR1 and CDR2: SGHNT and YENEEA. The J segment lost 0 bases and the V segment lost 5 bases, leaving 13 bases of the junction unmatched. The CDR3 loop spans 19 amino acids. The CDR3 spells CASSQPASRGGPNTGELFF. The CDR3 coding sequence is TGTGCCAGCAGCCAACCCGCGTCGCGGGGGGGACCGAACACCGGGGAGCTGTTTTTT.

Note on this clone: The same CDR3 is also encoded by other DNA sequences in this sample. This chain links TRBV5-1 with TRBJ2-5; TRBD2 matches at 15 bases. Germline CDR1 is SGHRS and CDR2 is YFSETQ. The CDR3 is made up of 17 amino acids. J gave up 1 base and V 4 bases, and 5 bases lay outside the gene matches. CDR3 sequence (DNA): TGCGCCAGCAGCCCGGGACTAGCGGGAGGCGGCCAAGAGACCCAGTACTTC. Translated, it gives CASSPGLAGGGQETQYF.

The CDR3, as DNA: TGTGCCAGCAGCCGCGGACAGGGGTGGGGGGACTTGGTTCAGTACTTC. Translating it yields CASSRGQGWGDLVQYF. The chain has TRBV5-6 and TRBJ2-4; 9 nucleotides agree with TRBD1. Trimming took 4 bases from V and 11 from J; bases not matched to a gene: 16. Germline CDR1 is SGHDT and CDR2 is YYEEEE. The CDR3 extends over 16 amino acids.

This rearrangement joins TRBV9 to TRBJ2-5; TRBD1 aligns across 7 bases. The CDR3 has 14 amino acids. Germline V lookup: CDR1 SGDLS, CDR2 YYNGEE. The V segment lost 3 bases and the J segment 1 base; nucleotides outside the gene matches: 3. The CDR3 DNA follows: TGTGCCAGCAGCGCCGGACAGGCCCAAGAGACCCAGTACTTC. Protein sequence: CASSAGQAQETQYF.

The chain has TRBV6-5 and TRBJ2-7; D may be TRBD1 (5 bases). Trimming took off 2 bases at V and 5 bases at J, with 7 bases between the two ends. Germline-derived CDR1 and CDR2 are MNHEY and SVGAGI. The CDR3 spans 12 residues. CDR3 coding DNA: TGTGCCAGCAGTTACCAGGGTAACGAGCAGTACTTC. Protein sequence: CASSYQGNEQYF.

The chain uses TRBV6-6 and TRBJ1-2; 9 bases line up with TRBD1. Germline V lookup: CDR1 MNHNY, CDR2 SVGAGI (reference sequence). The CDR3 totals 13 residues. V trimming: 6 bases; J trimming: 5 bases; junction bases outside the gene matches: 4. CDR3 coding DNA: TGTGCCAGCAGCCGGGACAGGGCATATGGCTACACCTTC. Protein product: CASSRDRAYGYTF.

The chain employs TRBV30 and TRBJ2-4; 11 bases map to TRBD2. The junction had 4 bases not matched to a gene; V was cut back by 5 bases and J by 1 base. This CDR3 region has 15 residues. In germline, CDR1 is GTSNPN, CDR2 SVGIG (reference sequence). The CDR3 coding sequence is TGTGCCTGGGGGATAGCGGGAGGGGCCAAAAACATTCAGTACTTC. Translating gives CAWGIAGGAKNIQYF.

This clone was picked up a small number of times. This chain connects TRBV7-9 to TRBJ2-7; D perhaps matches TRBD1 (8 bases). The CDR3 contains 12 residues. With 9 bases removed from V and 5 bases from J, the gap between germline ends came to 14 bases. Germline V CDR1 and CDR2: SEHNR, FQNEAQ (reference sequence). The CDR3 sequence is CASGQGGDEQYF. The CDR3 region has the DNA TGTGCCAGTGGACAGGGAGGGGACGAGCAGTACTTC.

The chain links TRBV19 to TRBJ2-1, with 7 bases aligning to TRBD1. This CDR3 is built from 15 residues. Germline CDR1 reads LNHDA; CDR2 reads SQIVND (reference sequence). J was trimmed by 5 bases and V by 3 bases; bases with no gene match: 7. In nucleotides, the CDR3 is TGTGCCAGTAGTATGGGGTGGGGACAGAACAATGAGCAGTTCTTC. It codes for CASSMGWGQNNEQFF.